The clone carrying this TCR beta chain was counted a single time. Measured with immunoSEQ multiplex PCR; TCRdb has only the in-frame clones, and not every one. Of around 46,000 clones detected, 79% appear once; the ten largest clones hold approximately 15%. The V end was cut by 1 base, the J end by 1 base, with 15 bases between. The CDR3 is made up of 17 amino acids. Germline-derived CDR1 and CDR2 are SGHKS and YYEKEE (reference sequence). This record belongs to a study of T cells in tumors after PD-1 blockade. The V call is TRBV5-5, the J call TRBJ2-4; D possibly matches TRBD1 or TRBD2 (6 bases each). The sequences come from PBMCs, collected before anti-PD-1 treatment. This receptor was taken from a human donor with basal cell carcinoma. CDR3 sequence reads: CASSLSTGTWAKNIQYF. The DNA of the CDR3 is TGTGCCAGCAGCTTGAGTACAGGGACTTGGGCCAAAAACATTCAGTACTTC. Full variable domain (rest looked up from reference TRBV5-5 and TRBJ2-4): DAGVTQSPTHLIKTRGQQVTLRCSPISGHKSVSWYQQVLGQGPQFIFQYYEKEERGRGNFPDRFSARQFPNYSSELNVNALLLGDSALYLCASSLSTGTWAKNIQYFGAGTRLSVL.